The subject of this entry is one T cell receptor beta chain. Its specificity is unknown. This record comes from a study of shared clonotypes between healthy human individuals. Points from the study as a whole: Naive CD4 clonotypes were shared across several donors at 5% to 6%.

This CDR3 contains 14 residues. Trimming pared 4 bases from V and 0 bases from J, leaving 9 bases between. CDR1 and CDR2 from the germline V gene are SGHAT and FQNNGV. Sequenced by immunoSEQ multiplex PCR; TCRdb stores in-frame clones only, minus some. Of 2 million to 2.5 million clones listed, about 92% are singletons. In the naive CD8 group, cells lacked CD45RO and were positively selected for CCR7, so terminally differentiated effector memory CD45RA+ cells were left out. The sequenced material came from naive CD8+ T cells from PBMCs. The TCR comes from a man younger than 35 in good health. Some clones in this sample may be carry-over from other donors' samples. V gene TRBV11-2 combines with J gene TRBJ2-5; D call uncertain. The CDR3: CASSSFNHQETQYF. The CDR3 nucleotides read TGTGCCAGCAGCTCGTTTAATCACCAAGAGACCCAGTACTTC.